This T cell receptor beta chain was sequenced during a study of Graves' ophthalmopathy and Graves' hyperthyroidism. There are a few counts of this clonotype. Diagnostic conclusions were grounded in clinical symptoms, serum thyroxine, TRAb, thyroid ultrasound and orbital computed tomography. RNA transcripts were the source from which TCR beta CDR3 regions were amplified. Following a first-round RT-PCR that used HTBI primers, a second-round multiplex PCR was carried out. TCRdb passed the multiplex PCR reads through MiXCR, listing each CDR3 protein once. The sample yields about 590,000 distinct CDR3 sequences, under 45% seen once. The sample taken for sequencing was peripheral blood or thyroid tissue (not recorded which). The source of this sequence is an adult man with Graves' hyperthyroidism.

In nucleotides, the CDR3 is TGTGCCAGCAGCTTAATATCGGGACGGTTGAATGAAAAACTGTTTTTT. This gives the protein CASSLISGRLNEKLFF. The gene calls are TRBV11-2 and TRBJ1-4, with D perhaps TRBD1 (5 bases). Germline assignment: CDR1 SGHAT and CDR2 FQNNGV. The CDR3 covers 16 residues. V was shortened by 2 bases and J by 5 bases, with 15 bases between the two germline ends.